The 20 T cell receptor beta chains in this list originate from one sample, sequenced in a study of cytomegalovirus exposure and HLA in healthy donors. The PCR had 60 Vbeta and 13 Jbeta primers. Only in-frame clones appear in the TCRdb table, and some are missing; sequencing was by immunoSEQ multiplex PCR. The data show under 150,000 clones, 60% to 80% seen once. Sequenced sample: PBMCs. The receptors derive from a man aged 50-59 years in good health and CMV-seropositive.

The genes are TRBV6-5 and TRBJ1-1; D possibly corresponds to TRBD1 (6 bases). The ends were cut back, 4 bases at V and 1 base at J, with 16 bases in the middle. This CDR3 has 16 residues. Germline V gene data show CDR1 as MNHEY and CDR2 as SVGAGI. As DNA, the CDR3 is TGTGCCAGCAGTTTCTCCTCAGGGGTTAGGAACACTGAAGCTTTCTTT. It is translated as CASSFSSGVRNTEAFF.

This chain uses TRBV5-1 with TRBJ2-5, with D maybe TRBD2 (5 bases). V was cut by 0 bases and J by 2 bases, with 5 bases left in between. CDR3 size: 13 residues. Germline V gene lookup returns CDR1 SGHRS and CDR2 YFSETQ. The CDR3 reads CASSLGGQETQYF. The DNA for the CDR3 is TGCGCCAGCAGCTTGGGAGGGCAAGAGACCCAGTACTTC.

The genes are TRBV11-3 and TRBJ2-7; possibly TRBD1 for D (5 bases). The V end lost 5 bases, the J end lost 5 bases, and 16 bases lay between the germline ends. Germline V lookup: CDR1 SGHNT, CDR2 YENEEA. The CDR3 is made up of 14 amino acids. CDR3 sequence: CASSNKGAGNEQYF. The CDR3 DNA reads TGTGCCAGCAGCAACAAAGGAGCAGGGAACGAGCAGTACTTC.

V is TRBV5-8 and J is TRBJ1-2; possibly TRBD1 for D (5 bases). CDR1 is SGHTS, CDR2 YDEGEE, per germline. CDR3 size: 15 residues. The V end lost 1 base, the J end lost 4 bases, and 14 bases lay between the germline ends. DNA for the CDR3: TGTGCCAGCAGCTTGCCGAGGGGAGGAAGCTATGGCTACACCTTC. Its translation: CASSLPRGGSYGYTF. Complete variable domain (other parts from reference TRBV5-8 and TRBJ1-2): EAGVTQSPTHLIKTRGQQATLRCSPISGHTSVYWYQQALGLGLQFLLWYDEGEERNRGNFPPRFSGRQFPNYSSELNVNALELEDSALYLCASSLPRGGSYGYTFGSGTRLTVV.

The chain combines TRBV7-6 with TRBJ2-1; possibly TRBD2 for D (5 bases). V lost 1 base and J lost 3, with 13 bases in between. Germline CDR1 and CDR2: SGHVS and FNYEAQ. The CDR3 totals 16 residues. The CDR3 spells CASSLEVHGGYNEQFF. CDR3 bases: TGTGCCAGCAGCTTAGAGGTTCACGGAGGCTACAATGAGCAGTTCTTC.

The rearrangement joins TRBV6-5 to TRBJ1-6, with unresolved D. V was pared by 5 bases and J by 6 bases, with 5 bases between. CDR3 size: 12 residues. The V gene's germline CDR1 is MNHEY and CDR2 SVGAGI. CDR3 residues: CASSLANSPLHF. DNA for the CDR3: TGTGCCAGCAGTCTGGCTAATTCACCCCTCCACTTT.

This clone occurred once. The V gene is TRBV7-6, the J gene TRBJ1-4; a weak D match, TRBD1 (5 bases). Germline values: CDR1 SGHVS, CDR2 FNYEAQ. V was cut by 8 bases and J by 4 bases, with 17 bases left in between. The CDR3 is 15 amino acids. The CDR3 loop reads CASGSTGGVNEKLFF. CDR3 DNA sequence: TGTGCCAGCGGTTCAACTGGGGGGGTTAATGAAAAACTGTTTTTT.

This chain joins TRBV15 and TRBJ1-5, with 7 bases fitting TRBD1. The CDR3 has 15 residues. The V gene's germline CDR1 is LNHNV and CDR2 YYDKDF (reference sequence). Losses at the gene ends were 1 base for V and 4 bases for J; bases not matched to a gene: 4. The chain's CDR3 is CATSRGGTANQPQHF. The CDR3 DNA reads as TGTGCCACCAGCAGAGGGGGGACAGCGAATCAGCCCCAGCATTTT.

The rearrangement joins TRBV2 to TRBJ2-7; tentatively, D is TRBD1 (6 bases). Germline assignment: CDR1 SNHLY and CDR2 FYNNEI. The V gene lost 9 bases and the J gene lost 1 base, with 13 bases spanning the gap. This CDR3 region has 13 residues. This CDR3 is CARGAGASYEQYF. The CDR3 DNA sequence: TGTGCCAGGGGGGCGGGTGCTTCCTACGAGCAGTACTTC.

As DNA, the CDR3 is TGTGCCAGCAGCAATTTAGCGGGAGGGGGTAGAGAGACCCAGTACTTC. Protein sequence: CASSNLAGGGRETQYF. V and J are TRBV5-4 and TRBJ2-5, with 11 bases identical to TRBD2. CDR1 is SGHNT and CDR2 is YYREEE in the germline V gene (reference sequence). The trim removed 4 bases at V and 4 bases at J, leaving 9 bases unmatched. This CDR3 is 16 amino acids long.

V usage is TRBV11-3 and J usage is TRBJ1-4, with D possibly TRBD1 on 5 matching bases. Trimming took off 5 bases at V and 5 bases at J, with 15 bases between the two ends. CDR1 and CDR2 from the germline V gene are SGHNT and YENEEA. This CDR3 is 15 amino acids long. The CDR3 region has the DNA TGTGCCAGCAGCCCAGTTGGGGCAGAAAATGAAAAACTGTTTTTT. Translated, it gives CASSPVGAENEKLFF.

In regard to this clone: At one end, the junction sequence differs from germline, possibly due to a read error. V gene TRBV2 combines with J gene TRBJ1-1; perhaps TRBD1 as D (5 bases). CDR3 length equals 13 residues. Germline CDR1 reads SNHLY; CDR2 reads FYNNEI. The CDR3 DNA reads as TGTGCCGGCAGCGTGGGGGAGGGCACTGAAGCTTTCTTT. It yields the protein CAGSVGEGTEAFF.

The V gene is TRBV5-1, the J gene TRBJ1-6; no clear D. The V gene lost 1 base and the J gene lost 5 bases, with 7 bases spanning the gap. There are 14 residues in the CDR3. Per the germline V gene, CDR1 is SGHRS and CDR2 is YFSETQ. CDR3 protein: CASSLPEDNSPLHF. DNA of the CDR3: TGCGCCAGCAGCTTGCCAGAGGATAATTCACCCCTCCACTTT.

As to this clone: One end of the junction fails to match germline, which may point to a read error. The chain joins TRBV7-9 to TRBJ1-2; D remains ambiguous. This CDR3 has 14 amino acids. Looked up from germline, CDR1 is SEHNR and CDR2 is FQNEAQ (reference sequence). CDR3 nucleotides: TGTTCCAGCAGCTTTACCGGATCACAGTATGGCTACACCTTC. Its translation is CSSSFTGSQYGYTF.

This clone was recorded at least ten times. The genes are TRBV6-5 and TRBJ2-6, with TRBD1 as a possible D gene (5 bases). Germline lookup yields CDR1 MNHEY and CDR2 SVGAGI. The CDR3 has 15 residues. V shed 2 bases and J shed 0 bases, with 5 bases lying between them. CDR3 in amino acids: CASSYRGSGANVLTF. CDR3 nucleotides: TGTGCCAGCAGTTACAGGGGCTCTGGGGCCAACGTCCTGACTTTC.

Ten or more counts support this clone. CDR3 in amino acids: CASSLEQGETQYF. Written as DNA, the CDR3 is TGTGCCAGCAGCTTAGAACAGGGAGAGACCCAGTACTTC. The chain has TRBV7-2 and TRBJ2-5; possibly TRBD1 for D (6 bases). The germline V gene encodes CDR1 SGHTA and CDR2 FQGNSA. CDR3 length: 13 amino acids. V was cut by 1 base and J by 4 bases, with 7 bases left in between. Based on the CDR3 plus reference TRBV7-2 and TRBJ2-5, the full variable domain is GAGVSQSPSNKVTEKGKDVELRCDPISGHTALYWYRQSLGQGLEFLIYFQGNSAPDKSGLPSDRFSAERTGGSVSTLTIQRTQQEDSAVYLCASSLEQGETQYFGPGTRLLVL.

This clone was seen a single time. The CDR3: CASSRDRGDTQYF. The CDR3 DNA follows: TGTGCCAGCAGCCGTGACAGGGGGGATACGCAGTATTTT. The J gene is TRBJ2-3, the V gene TRBV7-3, with TRBD1 matching 9 bases. The germline gives CDR1 SGHTA, CDR2 FQGTGA. Losses at the gene ends were 5 bases for V and 6 bases for J; bases not matched to a gene: 3. CDR3 length equals 13 residues.

J is TRBJ2-5 and V is TRBV5-6; 10 nucleotides align to TRBD2. The CDR3 runs 14 residues. J lost 5 bases, V lost 5 bases, and 6 bases had no gene match. The germline V gene has CDR1 SGHDT and CDR2 YYEEEE. CDR3 protein: CASSTGTSDETQYF. The CDR3 nucleotides read TGTGCCAGCAGTACCGGGACTAGCGACGAGACCCAGTACTTC.

The V call is TRBV5-4, the J call TRBJ2-1, with TRBD2 matching over 9 bases. Trimming removed 4 bases from V and 7 bases from J; junction bases left unmatched: 9. The germline V gene has CDR1 SGHNT and CDR2 YYREEE (reference sequence). This CDR3 comprises 15 residues. The CDR3 protein is CASSSGREGWNEQFF. CDR3 coding DNA: TGTGCCAGCAGCAGCGGGCGGGAGGGTTGGAATGAGCAGTTCTTC.

This chain joins TRBV11-3 and TRBJ2-3, with 11 positions matching TRBD2. Germline values: CDR1 SGHNT, CDR2 YENEEA. There are 17 residues in the CDR3. Trimming removed 5 bases from V and 1 base from J; junction bases left unmatched: 8. CDR3 nucleotide sequence: TGTGCCAGCAGCGCACAGGGACTAGCGGCAGGCACAGATACGCAGTATTTT. It is translated as CASSAQGLAAGTDTQYF.